Presented here are 29 T cell receptor beta chains from one specimen sequenced in a study of regulatory T cells in long-lasting Graves disease. Libraries of TCR beta came from iRepertoire HTBI primers plus Arm-PCR of CDR3 regions. Each CDR3 protein is one row after TCRdb ran MiXCR on the multiplex PCR reads. The sample contains about half a million distinct CDR3 sequences, around 12% of which appear only once. The time point here: newly diagnosed GD, antithyroid drugs for less than 3 months. PBMC-derived RNA was used for the TCR library. The same data also contributed to another study, on T cells in Graves' hyperthyroidism and ophthalmopathy.

The source material was peripheral blood mononuclear cells (PBMCs), sampled at new diagnosis, from a patient treated with antithyroid drugs. Source of these receptors: a woman younger than 45 with Graves disease.

This clonotype has a count of ten or more. CDR3 region: CASSSLSGLTPYEQYF. The CDR3 region has the DNA TGTGCCAGCAGCTCTTTATCGGGGCTGACCCCCTACGAGCAGTACTTC. The V gene is TRBV11-2, the J gene TRBJ2-7; tentatively, D is TRBD1 or TRBD2 (5 bases each). The V gene lost 4 bases and the J gene lost 2 bases, with 18 bases spanning the gap. Per germline, CDR1 SGHAT and CDR2 FQNNGV. The CDR3 runs 16 residues.

This clonotype occurred many times. This chain uses TRBV10-3 with TRBJ1-2; the match to TRBD1 covers 7 bases. Germline V gene data show CDR1 as ENHRY and CDR2 as SYGVKD. The CDR3 runs to 13 residues. V dropped 4 bases and J dropped 4; count of bases not matched to a gene: 3. The CDR3 bases are TGTGCCATCAGTGTGGGACAGCTCTATGGCTACACCTTC. Its translation: CAISVGQLYGYTF.

This clonotype was observed at least ten times. The gene calls are TRBV10-3 and TRBJ1-1; D is undetermined. Trimming took off 0 bases at V and 4 bases at J, with 6 bases between the two ends. The V gene's germline CDR1 is ENHRY and CDR2 SYGVKD. The CDR3 loop spans 13 amino acids. CDR3 sequence: CAISESTVTEAFF. CDR3 coding DNA: TGTGCCATCAGTGAGTCTACAGTCACTGAAGCTTTCTTT.

Only a few counts were recorded for this clonotype. V is TRBV6-2 or TRBV6-3 and J is TRBJ2-3; 7 bases map to TRBD2. The ends lost 8 bases at V and 3 bases at J; junction bases unmatched: 5. This CDR3 is 13 amino acids long. Per the germline V gene, CDR1 is MNHEY and CDR2 is SVGEGT. CDR3 DNA: TGTGCCAGCTTGCGGGAGTGGACAGATACGCAGTATTTT. This gives the protein CASLREWTDTQYF.

This clonotype was recorded many times. DNA of the CDR3: TGTGCCAGTAGTAACCGGGGCTATGGCTACACCTTC. Its translation: CASSNRGYGYTF. The chain uses TRBV19 and TRBJ1-2; D not resolved. Germline-derived CDR1 and CDR2 are LNHDA and SQIVND (reference sequence). V lost 4 bases to trimming and J lost 4 bases, with 7 bases between them. The CDR3 is 12 residues long.

This clonotype has just a few counts. The junction and the germline gene differ at one end; a read error may be behind it. This sequence joins TRBV11-3 and TRBJ2-6, with a weak D call TRBD1 (5 bases). Germline CDR1 reads SGHNT; CDR2 reads YENEEA. The CDR3 is 16 residues long. The CDR3 reads CASSLSPGSGANVLAF. CDR3 bases: TGTGCCAGCAGCTTATCCCCGGGCTCTGGGGCCAACGTCCTGGCTTTC.

This clonotype was counted a few times. The V call is TRBV19, the J call TRBJ2-1; no clear D. Germline V gene lookup returns CDR1 LNHDA and CDR2 SQIVND (reference sequence). CDR3 length: 15 amino acids. The V gene lost 2 bases and the J gene lost 2 bases, with 10 bases spanning the gap. CDR3 sequence: CASSIQREAYNEQFF. The CDR3 nucleotides are TGTGCCAGTAGTATACAACGAGAAGCCTACAATGAGCAGTTCTTC.

This clonotype was detected many times. The CDR3 loop reads CASSHSGTFLEQYF. The CDR3 DNA reads as TGTGCCAGCAGCCACTCCGGGACATTCCTCGAGCAGTACTTC. The gene calls are TRBV7-9 and TRBJ2-7; maybe TRBD1 (6 bases). The length of the CDR3 is 14 residues. Germline loops: CDR1 SEHNR, CDR2 FQNEAQ (reference sequence). V was clipped by 5 bases and J by 6 bases, with 17 bases between them.

The genes are TRBV19 and TRBJ2-7; D assignment may be TRBD1 or TRBD2 (6 bases each). Germline CDR1 reads LNHDA; CDR2 reads SQIVND (reference sequence). This CDR3 region has 15 residues. The V end lost 4 bases, the J end lost 3 bases, and 16 bases lay between the germline ends. In DNA form, the CDR3 reads TGTGCCAGTAGTACGGGGGCCTCGACAGGCTACGAGCAGTACTTC. Translated: CASSTGASTGYEQYF. The variable domain in full, completed from reference TRBV19 and TRBJ2-7, reads DGGITQSPKYLFRKEGQNVTLSCEQNLNHDAMYWYRQDPGQGLRLIYYSQIVNDFQKGDIAEGYSVSREKKESFPLTVTSAQKNPTAFYLCASSTGASTGYEQYFGPGTRLTVT.

This clonotype was counted ten times or more. The chain uses TRBV28 and TRBJ2-7; possibly TRBD2 for D (6 bases). This CDR3 is 14 amino acids long. Looked up from germline, CDR1 is MDHEN and CDR2 is SYDVKM. The V end lost 4 bases, the J end lost 2 bases, and 12 bases lay between the germline ends. DNA for the CDR3: TGTGCCAGCAGTTCCGGACTATTTCCCTACGAGCAGTACTTC. Its translation: CASSSGLFPYEQYF.

This clonotype occurred a few times. One junction end disagrees with the germline gene, perhaps due to a read error. The chain links TRBV28 to TRBJ2-1; 7 bases map to TRBD2. The CDR3 consists of 17 residues. The germline V gene encodes CDR1 MDHEN and CDR2 SYDVKM. The CDR3 nucleotides are TGTGCCAACAGTTTAGCTAGCGGAGGGTTTAAGTTAGATGAGCAGTTCTTC. Translation: CANSLASGGFKLDEQFF.

This clonotype was picked up a small number of times. This chain uses TRBV28 with TRBJ2-6; possible D gene TRBD1, 5 bases. The CDR3 runs to 18 residues. V shed 5 bases and J shed 0 bases, with 17 bases lying between them. The germline CDR1 and CDR2 sequences are MDHEN and SYDVKM. The CDR3 sequence is CASSPSGQGTSGANVLTF. The CDR3 region has the DNA TGTGCCAGCAGTCCCTCCGGTCAGGGTACCTCTGGGGCCAACGTCCTGACTTTC.

Ten or more counts support this clonotype. The gene calls are TRBV28 and TRBJ1-1, with D perhaps TRBD1 (6 bases). Trimming left V 5 bases short and J 5 bases short, with 15 bases between. Germline V gene lookup returns CDR1 MDHEN and CDR2 SYDVKM. The CDR3 sequence is 14 residues long. The CDR3 sequence is CASSVEQGMTEAFF. DNA of the CDR3: TGTGCCAGCAGTGTAGAACAGGGTATGACTGAAGCTTTCTTT.

The table lists this clonotype with many counts. This sequence joins TRBV11-2 and TRBJ2-5; D is tentatively TRBD1 or TRBD2 (5 bases each). Germline values: CDR1 SGHAT, CDR2 FQNNGV. The germline V and J ends were trimmed by 3 bases and 5 bases, with 13 bases remaining between them. The CDR3 is 14 residues long. The CDR3 reads CASSLGRAWETQYF. DNA of the CDR3: TGTGCCAGCAGCTTGGGACGAGCGTGGGAGACCCAGTACTTC. Full variable domain (rest looked up from reference TRBV11-2 and TRBJ2-5): EAGVAQSPRYKIIEKRQSVAFWCNPISGHATLYWYQQILGQGPKLLIQFQNNGVVDDSQLPKDRFSAERLKGVDSTLKIQPAKLEDSAVYLCASSLGRAWETQYFGPGTRLLVL.

This clonotype has at least ten counts. The V call is TRBV12-3 or TRBV12-4, the J call TRBJ2-7, with D perhaps matching TRBD2 (6 bases). The CDR3 is 14 residues long. V lost 6 bases, J lost 0 bases, and 12 bases lay in between. Here the CDR3 reads CASSSAGPSYEQYF. The CDR3 DNA follows: TGTGCCAGCAGCTCAGCGGGCCCCTCCTACGAGCAGTACTTC.

In this sample, this clonotype turned up many times. The CDR3 bases are TGTGCCAGCAGTCCCAGGGGCGAGGGTAATGAGCAGTTCTTC. This codes for CASSPRGEGNEQFF. V usage is TRBV28 and J usage is TRBJ2-1, with D tentatively TRBD1 (6 bases). The CDR3 contains 14 residues. V lost 5 bases, J lost 7 bases, and 15 bases lay in between. CDR1 is MDHEN and CDR2 is SYDVKM in the germline V gene.

At least ten counts were recorded for this clonotype. J is TRBJ1-5 and V is TRBV7-9; D unresolved. Germline loops: CDR1 SEHNR, CDR2 FQNEAQ (reference sequence). The CDR3 runs 12 residues. Trimming shortened V by 1 base and J by 9 bases, and 7 bases separated the two germline ends. The CDR3 DNA sequence: TGTGCCAGCAGCTTAGTTGGGCCGCCCCAGCATTTT. This gives the protein CASSLVGPPQHF.

At least ten counts were recorded for this clonotype. The chain has TRBV11-2 and TRBJ1-4, with D possibly TRBD1 on 6 matching bases. Per the germline V gene, CDR1 is SGHAT and CDR2 is FQNNGV. This CDR3 has 15 residues. V was trimmed by 5 bases and J by 8 bases, leaving 18 bases between them. The CDR3 DNA sequence: TGTGCCAGCAGCCCTAACAGGGTCCTGTGGGAAAAACTGTTTTTT. Protein product: CASSPNRVLWEKLFF.

This clonotype came up many times. The rearrangement uses TRBV12-3 or TRBV12-4 and TRBJ1-5, with TRBD1 as a possible D gene (6 bases). This CDR3 contains 14 residues. The V end was cut by 5 bases, the J end by 9 bases, with 17 bases between. The CDR3 loop reads CASSPPGDIRPQHF. Here the CDR3 DNA reads TGTGCCAGCAGTCCGCCGGGGGACATCAGGCCCCAGCATTTT.

This clonotype was observed at least ten times. Compared with germline, one end of the junction differs, possibly owing to a read error. The V and J genes are TRBV5-1 and TRBJ1-2, with 8 positions matching TRBD1. In germline, CDR1 is SGHRS, CDR2 YFSETQ. This CDR3 comprises 16 residues. The CDR3 nucleotides read TGTGCCAGCAGCTTGGCGTGGCAGGGGGCAAACTATGGCTACACCTTC. Its translation is CASSLAWQGANYGYTF. Filled out from reference TRBV5-1 and TRBJ1-2, the complete variable domain reads KAGVTQTPRYLIKTRGQQVTLSCSPISGHRSVSWYQQTPGQGLQFLFEYFSETQRNKGNFPGRFSGRQFSNSRSEMNVSTLELGDSALYLCASSLAWQGANYGYTFGSGTRLTVV.

This clonotype was found many times. The chain has TRBV13 and TRBJ2-3, with TRBD1 identical over 8 bases. V was pared by 5 bases and J by 1 base, with 2 bases of the junction left unmatched. This CDR3 is 14 amino acids long. The germline V gene has CDR1 PRHDT and CDR2 FYEKMQ (reference sequence). The CDR3 bases are TGTGCCAGCAGCGAGACAGGGGGCACAGATACGCAGTATTTT. Translated: CASSETGGTDTQYF.

This clonotype was observed many times. The chain combines TRBV29-1 with TRBJ2-7; D is ambiguous. Trimming took off 6 bases at V and 4 bases at J, with 34 bases between the two ends. Germline loops: CDR1 SQVTM, CDR2 ANQGSEA. This CDR3 is 19 amino acids long. CDR3 bases: TGCAGCGTGTGCGGCCTGCCGGTGAACCTTTCATGTCTGCCTTACGAGCAGTACTTC. This gives the protein CSVCGLPVNLSCLPYEQYF.

The rearrangement joins TRBV29-1 to TRBJ2-7, with D possibly being TRBD1 (5 bases). Germline-derived CDR1 and CDR2 are SQVTM and ANQGSEA. This CDR3 has 15 residues. V was trimmed by 6 bases and J by 5 bases, leaving 23 bases between them. The CDR3 coding sequence is TGCAGCGTCCCCCTCAAGGAAGGGGATATCAACGAGCAGTACTTC. It encodes CSVPLKEGDINEQYF.

This clonotype was counted at least ten times. The V and J genes are TRBV28 and TRBJ1-2, with a weak D call TRBD1 (6 bases). There are 16 residues in the CDR3. The V and J ends lost 7 bases and 3 bases respectively, with 21 bases between them. Germline-derived CDR1 and CDR2 are MDHEN and SYDVKM. The CDR3 reads CASTLLPHRDDYGYTF. CDR3 in DNA: TGTGCCAGCACTCTCCTCCCCCACAGGGACGACTATGGCTACACCTTC.

The rearrangement joins TRBV6-9 to TRBJ2-5; D uncertain. CDR3 length: 17 residues. V was trimmed by 3 bases and J by 5 bases, leaving 22 bases between them. CDR1 is MNHGY and CDR2 is SVAAGI in the germline V gene. CDR3: CASSYSSRIGRRETQYF. The CDR3 DNA is TGTGCCAGCAGTTACTCCTCCCGTATTGGCCGCCGGGAGACCCAGTACTTC.

This clonotype was seen ten or more times. The rearrangement joins TRBV15 to TRBJ1-5, with a possible D match to TRBD1 (5 bases). V was cut by 0 bases and J by 6 bases, with 12 bases left in between. The CDR3 totals 15 residues. The germline V gene has CDR1 LNHNV and CDR2 YYDKDF (reference sequence). The CDR3 DNA is TGTGCCACCAGCAGAGAACGGGGGGGAAGTCAGCCCCAGCATTTT. As protein: CATSRERGGSQPQHF.

This clonotype was seen only a few times. Relative to the germline gene, one junction end is altered; a read error may explain this. The gene calls are TRBV5-1 and TRBJ2-7; TRBD1 aligns across 9 bases. The CDR3 is 15 residues long. Germline CDR1 and CDR2: SGHRS and YFSETQ. The CDR3 sequence: CASSATIPGQGPSHF. CDR3 DNA: TGCGCCAGCAGCGCGACGATACCGGGACAGGGTCCATCGCACTTC.

This clonotype was seen ten or more times. This chain links TRBV20-1 with TRBJ1-4; D gene ambiguous. The CDR3 runs 11 residues. From germline, CDR1 is DFQATT and CDR2 SNEGSKA (reference sequence). V shed 3 bases and J shed 5 bases, with 4 bases lying between them. The CDR3 spells CSASPNEKLFF. Written as DNA, the CDR3 is TGCAGTGCTAGTCCCAATGAAAAACTGTTTTTT.

This clonotype came up many times. The chain has TRBV11-2 and TRBJ2-2; 11 nucleotides match TRBD1. The length of the CDR3 is 17 residues. J gave up 5 bases and V 4 bases, and 9 bases lay outside the gene matches. Germline CDR1 SGHAT, CDR2 FQNNGV. CDR3 in DNA: TGTGCCAGCAGCTCCCGAACCGGGACAGGGGGGACCGGGGAGCTGTTTTTT. Its translation is CASSSRTGTGGTGELFF.